Listed below are T cell receptor beta chains from one sample, sequenced in a study of tumour-infiltrating T cells in Burkitt lymphoma. Clones were sequenced by immunoSEQ multiplex PCR, and TCRdb holds only the in-frame ones, with some missing. The sample lists about 6,600 clones, over 65% occurring once. Specimen: tumor tissue. These receptors were taken from a human donor with Burkitt lymphoma. The CDR3 runs from the conserved cysteine through the conserved F or W. The D gene is left open where the match is weak. A row's size may be missing; if present it is once, few, many or a size class.

clone_size j_call v_call d_call cdr3_aa cdr3_nt
- TRBJ2-5 TRBV28 - CASSPQRPRETQYF TGTGCCAGCAGCCCTCAAAGGCCTAGAGAGACCCAGTACTTC
- TRBJ1-1 TRBV6-1 - CASSFSGEGTEAFF TGTGCCAGCAGTTTCTCAGGGGAAGGAACTGAAGCTTTCTTT
- TRBJ2-7 TRBV19 - CASSDKSSEQYF TGTGCCAGTAGCGACAAATCCTCCGAGCAGTACTTC
once TRBJ2-2 TRBV7-9 - CASSSRTGELFF TGTGCCAGCAGCTCCCGAACCGGGGAGCTGTTTTTT
- TRBJ2-3 TRBV6-5 - CASSSSGDTQYF TGTGCTAGCAGTTCCTCGGGAGATACGCAGTATTTT
- TRBJ2-7 TRBV9 - CASSAVLESDEQYF TGTGCCAGCAGCGCCGTACTAGAATCTGACGAGCAGTACTTC
- TRBJ2-7 TRBV30 - CAWSAGTGWGYEQYF TGTGCCTGGAGTGCCGGAACAGGGTGGGGCTACGAGCAGTACTTC
- TRBJ2-7 TRBV5-4 TRBD2 CASSFGGSSYEQYF TGTGCCAGCAGCTTCGGGGGGAGCTCCTACGAGCAGTACTTC
- TRBJ1-3 TRBV6-5 - CASIQGNTIYF TGTGCCAGCATTCAGGGAAACACCATATATTTT
- TRBJ1-1 TRBV12-5 - CASGPLITTNTEAFF TGTGCTAGTGGCCCTCTAATAACGACGAACACTGAAGCTTTCTTT
- TRBJ2-7 TRBV4-2 TRBD2 CASSSIGTSGYEQYF TGTGCCAGCAGCTCAATAGGGACTAGCGGATACGAGCAGTACTTC
- TRBJ2-5 TRBV4-1 TRBD2 CASSQGYSGGQETQYF TGCGCCAGCAGCCAAGGCTATAGCGGGGGGCAAGAGACCCAGTACTTC
- TRBJ2-1 TRBV27 - CASSFGPVVGEQFF TGTGCCAGCAGTTTTGGTCCAGTGGTTGGGGAGCAGTTCTTC
- TRBJ1-5 TRBV6-6 TRBD1 CASRSKGQANQPQHF TGTGCCAGCAGGTCAAAGGGACAGGCGAATCAGCCCCAGCATTTT
- TRBJ2-3 TRBV29-1 - CSVEPPAGSSTDTQYF TGCAGCGTTGAACCACCGGCGGGGTCTAGCACAGATACGCAGTATTTT
few TRBJ1-2 TRBV6-6 - CASNAGSGSQGYTF TGTGCCAGCAACGCGGGGTCGGGAAGCCAGGGCTACACCTTC
- TRBJ2-3 TRBV19 - CASSTTVEAAPDTQYF TGTGCCAGTAGTACAACAGTAGAAGCGGCTCCAGATACGCAGTATTTT
few TRBJ1-5 TRBV28 - CASSPYSQPQHF TGTGCCAGCAGCCCGTACAGTCAGCCCCAGCATTTT
- TRBJ1-6 TRBV7-3 - CASSFQKTGSPLHF TGTGCCAGCAGCTTTCAGAAGACTGGTTCACCCCTCCACTTT
few TRBJ1-2 TRBV4-1 - CASSQANRANYGYTF TGCGCCAGCAGCCAAGCCAACAGGGCAAACTATGGCTACACCTTC
- TRBJ1-4 TRBV6-6 - CASSPIFRANEKLFF TGTGCCAGCAGTCCAATATTCAGGGCCAATGAAAAACTGTTTTTT
- TRBJ1-3 TRBV18 - CASSPDGEARGNTIYF TGTGCCAGCTCACCTGACGGCGAGGCCCGTGGAAACACCATATATTTT
- TRBJ2-5 TRBV11-2 - CASSPRLAHGGLNQETQYF TGTGCCAGCAGCCCTAGGTTAGCTCACGGGGGACTTAACCAAGAGACCCAGTACTTC
- TRBJ2-5 TRBV10-3 TRBD1 CAISAEGARNQETQYF TGTGCCATCAGCGCCGAGGGGGCCCGGAACCAAGAGACCCAGTACTTC
- TRBJ1-1 TRBV13 - CASSLGLRQVGVGGTEAFF TGTGCCAGCAGCTTAGGCCTAAGACAGGTAGGCGTGGGGGGAACTGAAGCTTTCTTT
once TRBJ2-2 TRBV5-6 - CASSVERAGELFF TGTGCCAGCAGCGTAGAGAGAGCCGGGGAGCTGTTTTTT
- TRBJ2-5 TRBV7-9 TRBD1 CASSSRTGGVETQYF TGTGCCAGCAGCTCAAGGACAGGGGGCGTGGAGACCCAGTACTTC
- TRBJ1-6 TRBV5-6 - CASSSNSPLHF TGTGCCAGCAGCTCAAATTCACCCCTCCACTTT